Detailed here is one T cell receptor (beta chain). Antigen specificity is unknown. With the Oncomine TCR Beta short-read assay, DNA from cultured CD4+ T cells was sequenced. MiXCR was run by TCRdb on the PCR reads, yielding one entry per CDR3 protein. In the table there are approximately 25,000 distinct CDR3 sequences, roughly 49% of which are singletons. This sample was taken from a study of vaccination and CD4 T cells after COVID-19. Described treatment: roughly 10-day PBMC culture with coronavirus spike peptide pools or control peptides (ViraFEST assay). There were positive PCR dates ranging from March to December 2020, all predating US Alpha, Beta and Delta variants. Germline V lookup: CDR1 DFQATT, CDR2 SNEGSKA (reference sequence). The CDR3 runs to 15 residues. V dropped 6 bases and J dropped 3; count of bases not matched to a gene: 9.

Sequenced material: CD4+ T cells from blood, cultured in vitro. The chain carries TRBV20-1 and TRBJ2-4, with TRBD1 matching 9 bases. The receptor comes from a human donor who had recovered from COVID-19. CDR3 nucleotides: TGCAGTGCACTAAGGGACAGGGTGATCAAAAACATTCAGTACTTC. This gives the protein CSALRDRVIKNIQYF.